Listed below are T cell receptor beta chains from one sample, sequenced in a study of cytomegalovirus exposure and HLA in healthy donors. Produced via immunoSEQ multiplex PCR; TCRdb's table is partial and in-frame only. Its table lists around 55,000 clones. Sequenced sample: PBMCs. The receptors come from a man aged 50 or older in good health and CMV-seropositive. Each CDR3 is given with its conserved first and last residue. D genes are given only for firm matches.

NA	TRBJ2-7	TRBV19	TGTGCCAGTAGTATTTCTGGGATTCGGGGCGAGCAGTACTTC	CASSISGIRGEQYF
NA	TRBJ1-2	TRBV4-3	TGCGCCAGCAGCCAAGGTGGACAGAACCCCTATGGCTACACCTTC	CASSQGGQNPYGYTF
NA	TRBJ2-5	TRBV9	TGTGCCAGCAGCGTAGCTAGGAAGACCCAGTACTTC	CASSVARKTQYF
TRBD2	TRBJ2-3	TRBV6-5	TGTGCCAGCGGTAGCGGGAGGGCCACAGATACGCAGTATTTT	CASGSGRATDTQYF
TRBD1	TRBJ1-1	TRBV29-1	TGCAGCGTTGACCCGACAGGGGCCGGAACTGAAGCTTTCTTT	CSVDPTGAGTEAFF
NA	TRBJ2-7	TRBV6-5	TGTGCCACCGGAGACTACGAGCAGTACTTC	CATGDYEQYF
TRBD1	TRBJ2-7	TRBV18	TGTGCCAGCTCACCGTGGGACAGCTCCTACGAGCAGTACTTC	CASSPWDSSYEQYF
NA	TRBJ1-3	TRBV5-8	TGTGCCAGCAGCTTGGAGGGGCTCGACTCTGGAAACACCATATATTTT	CASSLEGLDSGNTIYF
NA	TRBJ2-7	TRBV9	TGTGCCAGCAGCACTTCTTCAGGTATGGCCTCCTACGAGCAGTACTTC	CASSTSSGMASYEQYF
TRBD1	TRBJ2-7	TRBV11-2	TGTGCCAGCAGCTCCGGGACAGGGGACTACGAGCAGTACTTC	CASSSGTGDYEQYF
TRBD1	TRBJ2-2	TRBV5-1	TGCGCCAGCAGCTCACAGGGGGCGGCCACCGGGGAGCTGTTTTTT	CASSSQGAATGELFF
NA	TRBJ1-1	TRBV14	TGTGCCAGCAGCCAAGTCTATCGGGGGGACTTTTGGAACACTGAAGCTTTCTTT	CASSQVYRGDFWNTEAFF
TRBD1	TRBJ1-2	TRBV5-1	TGCGCCAGCAGCCCCTCCCCCTCCGGGACAGGGGCCTATGGCTACACCTTC	CASSPSPSGTGAYGYTF
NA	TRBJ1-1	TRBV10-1	TGCGCCAACATACGTCTTTGGACGGGGGGCCTGAACACTGAAGCTTTCTTT	CANIRLWTGGLNTEAFF
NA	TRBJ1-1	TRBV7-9	TGTGCCAGCAGCCTCCAGGGTGGTGACACTGAAGCTTTCTTT	CASSLQGGDTEAFF
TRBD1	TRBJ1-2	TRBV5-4	TGTGCCAGCAGGCCCGGGACAGGGGTCGGCTACACCTTC	CASRPGTGVGYTF
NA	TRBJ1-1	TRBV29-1	TGCAGCGTTAAAAGGACAGAGATGAACACTGAAGCTTTCTTT	CSVKRTEMNTEAFF
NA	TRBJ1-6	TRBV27	TGTGCCAGCAGTCCCTTCCCGACGAGCAGAGGGGGACCCCTCCACTTT	CASSPFPTSRGGPLHF
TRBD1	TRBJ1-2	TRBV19	TGTGCCAGTAGTTTTGCCCGGGACAGCTATGGCTACACCTTC	CASSFARDSYGYTF
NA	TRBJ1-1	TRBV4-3	TGCGCCAGCAGCCAAGAACGTTGGAGCACTGAAGCTTTCTTT	CASSQERWSTEAFF
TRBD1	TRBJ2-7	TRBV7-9	TGTGCCAGCAGCACAGACAGGGGGCTTGACGAGCAGTACTTC	CASSTDRGLDEQYF
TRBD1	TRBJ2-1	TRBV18	TGTGCCAGCTCACCATATGGACAGGGTCCCTACAATGAGCAGTTCTTC	CASSPYGQGPYNEQFF
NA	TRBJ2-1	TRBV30	TGTGCCTGGAGTGTATACCCGGAGCCCTACAATGAGCAGTTCTTC	CAWSVYPEPYNEQFF
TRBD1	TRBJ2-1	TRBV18	TGTGCCAGCTCACCAAGGGACAGGGGACCACTAAACAATGAGCAGTTCTTC	CASSPRDRGPLNNEQFF
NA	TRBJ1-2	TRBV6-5	TGTGCCAGCAGTTACGCCGGTCCGGGGAGTCCTAGAGGCTACACCTTC	CASSYAGPGSPRGYTF
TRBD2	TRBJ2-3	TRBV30	TGTGCCTGGAGTGTACTGGGACTAGCGACAGATACGCAGTATTTT	CAWSVLGLATDTQYF
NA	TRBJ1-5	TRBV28	TGTGCCAGCTCTCACGGCAGGATCAATCAGCCCCAGCATTTT	CASSHGRINQPQHF
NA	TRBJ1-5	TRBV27	TGTGCCAGCAGTTTAGGAGGTAGCAATCAGCCCCAGCATTTT	CASSLGGSNQPQHF
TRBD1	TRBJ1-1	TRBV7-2	TGTGCCAGCAGCTTAGTCGACAGGGCTACTGAAGCTTTCTTT	CASSLVDRATEAFF
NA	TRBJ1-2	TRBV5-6	TGTGCCAGCAGCTTGGATCGGGGGAAAAGACAACCTTATGGCTACACCTTC	CASSLDRGKRQPYGYTF
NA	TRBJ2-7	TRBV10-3	TGTGCCATCAGTGCCACGGCAGGGATAGGCTACGAGCAGTACTTC	CAISATAGIGYEQYF